The rows below give T cell receptor beta chains drawn from one sample of a study of blood T cell repertoires in COVID-19. TCRdb's copy holds only in-frame clones and misses some; the assay was immunoSEQ multiplex PCR. In the table there are about 190,000 clones, approximately 86% of which are singletons. The source material was peripheral blood. The source is a man between 35 and 55 years old with active or convalescent COVID-19. The CDR3 runs from the conserved cysteine through the conserved F or W. D genes are given only for firm matches. Not all rows give a size; the values are once, few, many and, for expanded clones, a class.

d_call clone_size cdr3_length j_call v_call cdr3_aa cdr3_nt
- - 16 TRBJ1-5 TRBV21-1 CASEYLGAPGNQPQHF TGTGCCAGCGAATACCTAGGGGCGCCGGGCAATCAGCCCCAGCATTTT
TRBD1 - 17 TRBJ1-2 TRBV4-3 CASSQVLLGQGHYGYTF TGCGCCAGCAGCCAAGTTCTCCTGGGACAGGGGCACTATGGCTACACCTTC
- - 12 TRBJ1-2 TRBV19 CASRGGGGGYTF TGTGCCAGTAGGGGCGGGGGGGGCGGCTACACCTTC
- few 14 TRBJ1-5 TRBV5-8 CASSLRRSPEPQHF TGTGCCAGCAGCTTGAGACGGAGCCCCGAGCCCCAGCATTTT
- - 13 TRBJ2-1 TRBV7-8 CASSVVAYNEQFF TGTGCCAGCAGCGTCGTCGCCTACAATGAGCAGTTCTTC
- - 14 TRBJ2-1 TRBV11-3 CASSLGPQQGGQFF TGTGCCAGCAGCTTAGGCCCCCAACAGGGTGGGCAGTTCTTC
- - 13 TRBJ2-1 TRBV6-1 CASSEGQNNEQFF TGTGCCAGCAGTGAAGGACAGAACAATGAGCAGTTCTTC
- - 16 TRBJ2-1 TRBV6-2/TRBV6-3 CASSYLYTSQNNEQFF TGTGCCAGCAGTTACTTGTACACTAGCCAAAACAATGAGCAGTTCTTC
TRBD2 - 16 TRBJ2-1 TRBV6-2/TRBV6-3 CASSYSMGGGLDEQFF TGTGCCAGCAGTTACTCGATGGGGGGGGGTCTAGATGAGCAGTTCTTC
- few 15 TRBJ1-5 TRBV4-1 CASSQGLGSNQPQHF TGCGCCAGCAGCCAGGGGCTCGGCTCCAATCAGCCCCAGCATTTT
- - 13 TRBJ1-3 TRBV5-5 CASSLSSGNTIYF TGTGCCAGCAGCTTGTCATCTGGAAACACCATATATTTT
- few 14 TRBJ1-5 TRBV19 CASRVTGQNQPQHF TGTGCCAGTAGAGTGACAGGACAAAATCAGCCCCAGCATTTT
- - 10 TRBJ2-3 TRBV28 CASSHTTQYF TGTGCCAGCAGCCACACTACGCAGTATTTT
- many 18 TRBJ2-7 TRBV4-1 CASSQGFRGSRTNYEQYF TGCGCCAGCAGCCAAGGGTTTCGTGGGAGCAGGACGAACTACGAGCAGTACTTC
TRBD2 - 16 TRBJ2-5 TRBV28 CASSFMTSGLQETQYF TGTGCCAGCAGTTTCATGACTAGCGGGCTCCAAGAGACCCAGTACTTC
- - 13 TRBJ1-5 TRBV12-3/TRBV12-4 CASRRQEGQPQHF TGTGCCAGCAGGAGACAGGAAGGTCAGCCCCAGCATTTT
- - 16 TRBJ1-4 TRBV7-9 CASSGLRTAPSEKLFF TGTGCCAGCAGCGGTCTCAGGACAGCACCTAGTGAAAAACTGTTTTTT
TRBD1 - 16 TRBJ1-2 TRBV19 CASTLGDRVANYGYTF TGTGCCAGTACCCTGGGGGACAGGGTAGCTAACTATGGCTACACCTTC
- - 13 TRBJ2-5 TRBV5-6 CASSPQGWETQYF TGTGCCAGCAGCCCTCAGGGTTGGGAGACCCAGTACTTC
- - 15 TRBJ2-7 TRBV27 CASSEGGGGSYEQYF TGTGCCAGCAGCGAGGGGGGGGGCGGATCCTACGAGCAGTACTTC
- - 14 TRBJ2-5 TRBV11-2 CASSLVAGTSTLYF TGTGCCAGCAGCTTAGTTGCCGGGACTTCGACCTTATACTTC
TRBD1 - 15 TRBJ1-2 TRBV5-1 CASSLQQGPFYGYTF TGCGCCAGCAGCTTACAACAGGGGCCCTTTTATGGCTACACCTTC
TRBD1 few 15 TRBJ1-3 TRBV18 CASSPQGAYGNTIYF TGTGCCAGCTCACCGCAGGGGGCATACGGAAACACCATATATTTT
TRBD1 - 14 TRBJ1-2 TRBV9 CASSAGGGNYGYTF TGTGCCAGCAGCGCAGGGGGCGGAAACTATGGCTACACCTTC
- - 14 TRBJ1-1 TRBV10-3 CAISENRIGTEAFF TGTGCCATCAGTGAGAACCGAATCGGCACTGAAGCTTTCTTT
- - 13 TRBJ1-4 TRBV6-5 CASFRTVGEKLFF TGTGCCAGCTTTCGGACAGTGGGTGAAAAACTGTTTTTT
- few 12 TRBJ1-3 TRBV7-9 CASSLSTNTIYF TGTGCCAGCAGCTTGAGTACAAACACCATATATTTT
TRBD2 - 16 TRBJ2-2 TRBV27 CASSSSGGVRTGELFF TGTGCCAGCAGTAGTAGCGGGGGGGTCCGAACCGGGGAGCTGTTTTTT
- - 14 TRBJ2-7 TRBV7-9 CASSPQGVEDEQYF TGTGCCAGCAGCCCTCAAGGCGTAGAGGACGAGCAGTACTTC
- - 13 TRBJ2-1 TRBV14 CASSWSSYNEQFF TGTGCCAGCAGCTGGAGCTCCTACAATGAGCAGTTCTTC
- - 15 TRBJ1-5 TRBV5-5 CASSEGVVGNQPQHF TGTGCCAGCAGCGAAGGGGTGGTGGGCAATCAGCCCCAGCATTTT
- once 18 TRBJ2-2 TRBV29-1 CSVEDPLAGQIGDGELFF TGCAGCGTTGAAGATCCCCTGGCGGGACAGATCGGAGACGGGGAGCTGTTTTTT
- - 15 TRBJ1-6 TRBV2 CASKQGRSYNSPLHF TGTGCCAGCAAACAGGGAAGGTCCTATAATTCACCCCTCCACTTT
TRBD1 - 14 TRBJ2-7 TRBV7-8 CASSSNRGSYEQYF TGTGCCAGCAGCTCTAACAGGGGGTCCTACGAGCAGTACTTC
TRBD2 - 15 TRBJ2-1 TRBV6-4 CASRVLAGGTNEQFF TGTGCCAGCAGAGTACTAGCGGGGGGGACTAATGAGCAGTTCTTC
TRBD1 - 16 TRBJ1-5 TRBV7-8 CASSSTGGTSNQPQHF TGTGCCAGCAGCTCCACAGGGGGGACTAGCAATCAGCCCCAGCATTTT
- once 15 TRBJ1-3 TRBV25-1 CASSETGISGNTIYF TGTGCCAGCAGTGAAACCGGGATATCTGGAAACACCATATATTTT
TRBD1 - 15 TRBJ1-3 TRBV7-8 CASSLGTGGLSTIYF TGTGCCAGCAGCTTAGGGACAGGGGGACTTAGCACCATATATTTT
- - 15 TRBJ2-2 TRBV2 CASSGIPGLVGELFF TGTGCCAGCAGTGGAATCCCAGGGCTCGTCGGGGAGCTGTTTTTT
- - 13 TRBJ2-7 TRBV6-5 CASSPGGSYEQYF TGTGCCAGCAGTCCCGGGGGATCCTACGAGCAGTACTTC
- once 15 TRBJ2-3 TRBV18 CASSPSRGGTDTQYF TGTGCCAGCTCACCATCTCGCGGAGGCACAGATACGCAGTATTTT
- - 13 TRBJ2-5 TRBV12-3/TRBV12-4 CASSLARGETQYF TGTGCCAGCAGTTTAGCGCGGGGAGAGACCCAGTACTTC
TRBD1 - 14 TRBJ1-2 TRBV6-5 CASSSTPDRGGYTF TGTGCCAGCAGTTCGACCCCGGACAGGGGTGGCTACACCTTC
TRBD1 - 18 TRBJ1-1 TRBV19 CASSNFGTGVGRNTEAFF TGTGCCAGTAGTAATTTTGGTACAGGGGTGGGAAGGAACACTGAAGCTTTCTTT
- - 14 TRBJ2-5 TRBV2 CASSETRGEETQYF TGTGCCAGCAGTGAGACCCGAGGCGAGGAGACCCAGTACTTC
- - 15 TRBJ2-3 TRBV12-5 CASGLVVQGGDTQYF TGTGCTAGTGGTTTGGTAGTACAGGGGGGGGATACGCAGTATTTT
- - 13 TRBJ2-5 TRBV7-6 CASSLDMQETQYF TGTGCCAGCAGCTTAGATATGCAAGAGACCCAGTACTTC
- - 16 TRBJ1-3 TRBV30 CAWSVNPRLSGNTIYF TGTGCCTGGAGTGTAAATCCCAGACTCTCTGGAAACACCATATATTTT
- once 14 TRBJ1-6 TRBV30 CAWSAGSYNSPLHF TGTGCCTGGAGTGCGGGCTCCTATAATTCACCCCTCCACTTT
TRBD1 - 11 TRBJ2-1 TRBV16 CASSRRDREFF TGTGCCAGCAGCCGACGGGACAGGGAGTTCTTC
TRBD1 - 15 TRBJ2-1 TRBV7-9 CASSPGTGIHNEQFF TGTGCCAGCAGTCCCGGGACAGGGATCCACAATGAGCAGTTCTTC
- many 17 TRBJ1-2 TRBV30 CAWSFDRTAGINYGYTF TGTGCCTGGTCCTTTGATCGGACGGCCGGGATTAACTATGGCTACACCTTC
TRBD1 - 15 TRBJ1-3 TRBV15 CATSRQGEAGNTIYF TGTGCCACCAGCAGACAGGGGGAAGCTGGAAACACCATATATTTT
- - 14 TRBJ2-7 TRBV7-9 CASSYGTSSYEQYF TGTGCCAGCAGCTACGGGACATCTTCCTACGAGCAGTACTTC
TRBD1 - 15 TRBJ1-4 TRBV29-1 CSVEGTWTGDEKLFF TGCAGCGTCGAGGGGACATGGACAGGGGATGAAAAACTGTTTTTT
- - 14 TRBJ1-1 TRBV28 CASIPGRVNTEAFF TGTGCCAGCATCCCCGGTCGGGTGAACACTGAAGCTTTCTTT
TRBD2 - 17 TRBJ2-2 TRBV19 CASSIGLAGENTGELFF TGTGCCAGTAGTATCGGACTAGCGGGCGAGAACACCGGGGAGCTGTTTTTT
TRBD1 - 15 TRBJ1-1 TRBV7-9 CASRFGTGRNTEAFF TGTGCCAGCAGATTCGGGACAGGCAGGAACACTGAAGCTTTCTTT
TRBD2 - 16 TRBJ2-5 TRBV24-1 CATSAPGTSGDETQYF TGTGCCACCAGCGCCCCCGGGACTAGCGGAGACGAGACCCAGTACTTC